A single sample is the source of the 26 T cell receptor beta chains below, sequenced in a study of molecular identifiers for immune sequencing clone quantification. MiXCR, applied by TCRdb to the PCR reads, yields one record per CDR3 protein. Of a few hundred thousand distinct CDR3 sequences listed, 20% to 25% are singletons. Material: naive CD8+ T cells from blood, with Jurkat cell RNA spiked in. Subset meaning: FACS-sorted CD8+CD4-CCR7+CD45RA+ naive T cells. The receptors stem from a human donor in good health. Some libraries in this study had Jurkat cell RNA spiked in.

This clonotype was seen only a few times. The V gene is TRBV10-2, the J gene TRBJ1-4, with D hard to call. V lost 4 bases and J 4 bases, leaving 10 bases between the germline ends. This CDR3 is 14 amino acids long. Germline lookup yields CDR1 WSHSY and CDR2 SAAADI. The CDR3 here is CASSVSGFNEKLFF. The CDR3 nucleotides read TGCGCCAGCAGTGTTTCAGGTTTTAATGAAAAACTGTTTTTT.

CDR3 residues: CASSYSTALGTDTQYF. The CDR3 DNA sequence: TGTGCCAGCAGTTACTCGACAGCTTTGGGCACAGATACGCAGTATTTT. The genes are TRBV6-5 and TRBJ2-3, with D tentatively TRBD1 (5 bases). Trimming shortened V by 0 bases and J by 1 base, and 11 bases separated the two germline ends. The CDR3 consists of 16 residues. Germline V lookup: CDR1 MNHEY, CDR2 SVGAGI.

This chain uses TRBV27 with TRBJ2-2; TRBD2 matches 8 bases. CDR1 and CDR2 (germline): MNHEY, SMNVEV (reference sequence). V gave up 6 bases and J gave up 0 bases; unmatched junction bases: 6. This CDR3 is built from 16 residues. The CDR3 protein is CASSNVAGTNTGELFF. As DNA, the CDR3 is TGTGCCAGCAGCAACGTAGCGGGAACGAACACCGGGGAGCTGTTTTTT.

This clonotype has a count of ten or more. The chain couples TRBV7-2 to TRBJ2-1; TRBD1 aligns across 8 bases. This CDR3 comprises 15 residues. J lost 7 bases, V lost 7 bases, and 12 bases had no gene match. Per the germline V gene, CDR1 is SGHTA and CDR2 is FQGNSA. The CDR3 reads CASTPLAGGLNEQFF. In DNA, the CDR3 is TGTGCCAGCACCCCATTGGCAGGGGGCTTGAATGAGCAGTTCTTC.

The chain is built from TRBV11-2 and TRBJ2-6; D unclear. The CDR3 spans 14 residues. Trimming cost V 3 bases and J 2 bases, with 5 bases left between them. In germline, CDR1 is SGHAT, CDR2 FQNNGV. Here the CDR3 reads CASSFYPGANVLTF. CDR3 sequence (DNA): TGTGCCAGCAGCTTCTATCCTGGGGCCAACGTCCTGACTTTC.

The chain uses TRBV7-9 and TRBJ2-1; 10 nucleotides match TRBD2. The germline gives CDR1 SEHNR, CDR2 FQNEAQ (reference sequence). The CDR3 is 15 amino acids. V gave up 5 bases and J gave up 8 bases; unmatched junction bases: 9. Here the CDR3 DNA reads TGTGCCAGCAGCCCGGTTCTAGCGGGAGAGGATGAGCAGTTCTTC. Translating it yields CASSPVLAGEDEQFF.

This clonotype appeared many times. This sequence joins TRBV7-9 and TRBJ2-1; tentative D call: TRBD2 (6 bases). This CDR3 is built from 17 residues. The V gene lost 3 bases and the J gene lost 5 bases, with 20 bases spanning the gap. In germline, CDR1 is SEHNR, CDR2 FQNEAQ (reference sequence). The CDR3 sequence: CASSFVMRGTEHNEQFF. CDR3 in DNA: TGTGCCAGCAGCTTTGTAATGCGCGGGACCGAGCACAATGAGCAGTTCTTC.

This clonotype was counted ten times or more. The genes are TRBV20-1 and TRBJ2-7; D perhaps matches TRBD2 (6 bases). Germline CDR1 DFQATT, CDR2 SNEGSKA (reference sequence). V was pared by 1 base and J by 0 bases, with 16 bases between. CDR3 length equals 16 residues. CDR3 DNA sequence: TGCAGTGCTAGAGTACGATCCAGCGGGTACTCCTACGAGCAGTACTTC. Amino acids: CSARVRSSGYSYEQYF.

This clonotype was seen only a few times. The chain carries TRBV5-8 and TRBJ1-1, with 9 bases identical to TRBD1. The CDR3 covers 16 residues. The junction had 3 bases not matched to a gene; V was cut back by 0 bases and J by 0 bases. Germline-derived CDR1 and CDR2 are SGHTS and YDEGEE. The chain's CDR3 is CASSLGDREMNTEAFF. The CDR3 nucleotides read TGTGCCAGCAGCTTGGGGGACAGGGAAATGAACACTGAAGCTTTCTTT.

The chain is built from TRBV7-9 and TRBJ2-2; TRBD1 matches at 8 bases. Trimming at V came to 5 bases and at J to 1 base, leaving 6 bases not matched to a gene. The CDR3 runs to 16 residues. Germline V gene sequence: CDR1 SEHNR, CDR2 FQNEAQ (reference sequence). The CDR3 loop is CASSPRTGRNTGELFF. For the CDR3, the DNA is TGTGCCAGCAGCCCACGGACAGGGAGGAACACCGGGGAGCTGTTTTTT. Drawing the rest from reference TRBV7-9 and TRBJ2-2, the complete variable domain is DTGVSQNPRHKITKRGQNVTFRCDPISEHNRLYWYRQTLGQGPEFLTYFQNEAQLEKSRLLSDRFSAERPKGSFSTLEIQRTEQGDSAMYLCASSPRTGRNTGELFFGEGSRLTVL.

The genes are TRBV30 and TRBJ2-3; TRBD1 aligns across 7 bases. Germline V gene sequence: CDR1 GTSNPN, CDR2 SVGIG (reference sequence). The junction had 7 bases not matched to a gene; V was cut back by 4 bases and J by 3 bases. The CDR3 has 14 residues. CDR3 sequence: CAWTQTGRTDTQYF. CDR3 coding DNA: TGTGCCTGGACCCAGACAGGGCGAACAGATACGCAGTATTTT.

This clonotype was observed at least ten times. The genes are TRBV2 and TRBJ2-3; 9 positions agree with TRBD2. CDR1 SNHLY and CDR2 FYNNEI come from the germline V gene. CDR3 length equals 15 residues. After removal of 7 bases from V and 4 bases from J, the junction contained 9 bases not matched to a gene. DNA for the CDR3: TGTGCCAGCAAGCCGCCGGGACTAGCTGCAGATACGCAGTATTTT. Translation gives CASKPPGLAADTQYF. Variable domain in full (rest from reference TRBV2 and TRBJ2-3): EPEVTQTPSHQVTQMGQEVILRCVPISNHLYFYWYRQILGQKVEFLVSFYNNEISEKSEIFDDQFSVERPDGSNFTLKIRSTKLEDSAMYFCASKPPGLAADTQYFGPGTRLTVL.

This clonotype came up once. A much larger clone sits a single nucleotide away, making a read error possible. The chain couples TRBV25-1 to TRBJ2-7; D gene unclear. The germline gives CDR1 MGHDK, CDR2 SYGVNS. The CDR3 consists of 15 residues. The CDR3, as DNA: TGTGCCAGCAGGGGTTTAATGGACGGTTCCTACGAGCAGCACTTC. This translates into CASRGLMDGSYEQHF.

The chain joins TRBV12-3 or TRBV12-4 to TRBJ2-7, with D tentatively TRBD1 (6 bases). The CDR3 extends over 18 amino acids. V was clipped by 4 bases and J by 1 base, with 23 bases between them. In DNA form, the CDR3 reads TGTGCCAGCAGTTCCGGGACAAGCTTCCTACAAGCTTCCTACGAGCAGTACTTC. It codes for CASSSGTSFLQASYEQYF.

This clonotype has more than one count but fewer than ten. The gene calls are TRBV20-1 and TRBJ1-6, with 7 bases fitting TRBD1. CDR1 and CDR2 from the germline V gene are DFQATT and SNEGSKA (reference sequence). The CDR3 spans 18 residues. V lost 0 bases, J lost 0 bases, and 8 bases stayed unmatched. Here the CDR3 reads CSARDPYRTGSYNSPLHF. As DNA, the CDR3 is TGCAGTGCTAGAGATCCGTACCGGACAGGCTCCTATAATTCACCCCTCCACTTT.

The CDR3 here is CASSAGTSGKGEQFF. The CDR3 region has the DNA TGTGCCAGCAGCGCGGGGACTAGCGGGAAGGGTGAGCAGTTCTTC. This chain joins TRBV11-3 and TRBJ2-1; 13 nucleotides line up with TRBD2. The CDR3 length is 15 residues. Germline values: CDR1 SGHNT, CDR2 YENEEA. After removal of 5 bases from V and 9 bases from J, the junction contained 7 bases not matched to a gene. The entire variable domain, with the rest obtained from reference TRBV11-3 and TRBJ2-1, is as follows: EAGVVQSPRYKIIEKKQPVAFWCNPISGHNTLYWYLQNLGQGPELLIRYENEEAVDDSQLPKDRFSAERLKGVDSTLKIQPAELGDSAVYLCASSAGTSGKGEQFFGPGTRLTVL.

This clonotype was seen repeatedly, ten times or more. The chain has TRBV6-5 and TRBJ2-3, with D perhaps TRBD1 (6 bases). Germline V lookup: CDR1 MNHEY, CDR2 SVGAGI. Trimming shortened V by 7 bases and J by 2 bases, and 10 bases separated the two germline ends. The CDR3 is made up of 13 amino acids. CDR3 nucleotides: TGTGCCAGCACCGCAGGGGACACAGATACGCAGTATTTT. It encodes CASTAGDTDTQYF.

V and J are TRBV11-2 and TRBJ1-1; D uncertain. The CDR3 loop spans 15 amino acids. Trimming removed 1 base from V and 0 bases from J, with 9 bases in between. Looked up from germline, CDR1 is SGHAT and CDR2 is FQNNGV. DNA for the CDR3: TGTGCCAGCAGCTTAGGAGTTTACATGAACACTGAAGCTTTCTTT. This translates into CASSLGVYMNTEAFF.

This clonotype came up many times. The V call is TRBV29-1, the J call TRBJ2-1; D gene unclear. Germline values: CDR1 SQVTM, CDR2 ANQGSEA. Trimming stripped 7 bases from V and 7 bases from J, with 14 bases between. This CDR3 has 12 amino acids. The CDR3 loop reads CSGSPEENEQFF. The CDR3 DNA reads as TGCAGCGGTTCGCCTGAGGAGAATGAGCAGTTCTTC.

The CDR3 DNA sequence: TGTGCCAGCAGCCCGCCGGGACTCAAGCACACTGAAGCTTTCTTT. Protein product: CASSPPGLKHTEAFF. V and J are TRBV7-9 and TRBJ1-1, with D possibly being TRBD1 (5 bases). The V gene lost 5 bases and the J gene lost 3 bases, with 16 bases spanning the gap. Germline V gives CDR1 SEHNR, CDR2 FQNEAQ (reference sequence). This CDR3 has 15 residues. Full variable domain (remainder filled in from reference TRBV7-9 and TRBJ1-1): DTGVSQNPRHKITKRGQNVTFRCDPISEHNRLYWYRQTLGQGPEFLTYFQNEAQLEKSRLLSDRFSAERPKGSFSTLEIQRTEQGDSAMYLCASSPPGLKHTEAFFGQGTRLTVV.

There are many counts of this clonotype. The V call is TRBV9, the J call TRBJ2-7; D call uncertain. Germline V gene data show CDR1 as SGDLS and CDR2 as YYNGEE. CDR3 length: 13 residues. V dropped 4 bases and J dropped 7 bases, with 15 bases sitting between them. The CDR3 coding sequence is TGTGCCAGCAGCTTCTTCGCCCCGGAAGAGCAGTACTTC. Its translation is CASSFFAPEEQYF.

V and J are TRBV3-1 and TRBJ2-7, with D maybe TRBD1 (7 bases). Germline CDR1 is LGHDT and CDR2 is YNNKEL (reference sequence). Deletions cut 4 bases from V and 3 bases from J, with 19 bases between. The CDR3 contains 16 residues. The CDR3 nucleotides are TGTGCCAGCAGCCCAGGGGGGCTGGACGGAATCTACGAGCAGTACTTC. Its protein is CASSPGGLDGIYEQYF.

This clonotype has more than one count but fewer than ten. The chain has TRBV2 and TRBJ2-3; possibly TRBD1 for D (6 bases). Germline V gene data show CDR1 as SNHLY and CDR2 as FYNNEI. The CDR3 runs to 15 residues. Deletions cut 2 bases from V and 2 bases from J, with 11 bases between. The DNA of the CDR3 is TGTGCCAGCAGTGAAAGGACAGCGATCACAGATACGCAGTATTTT. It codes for CASSERTAITDTQYF. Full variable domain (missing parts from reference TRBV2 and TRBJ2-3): EPEVTQTPSHQVTQMGQEVILRCVPISNHLYFYWYRQILGQKVEFLVSFYNNEISEKSEIFDDQFSVERPDGSNFTLKIRSTKLEDSAMYFCASSERTAITDTQYFGPGTRLTVL.

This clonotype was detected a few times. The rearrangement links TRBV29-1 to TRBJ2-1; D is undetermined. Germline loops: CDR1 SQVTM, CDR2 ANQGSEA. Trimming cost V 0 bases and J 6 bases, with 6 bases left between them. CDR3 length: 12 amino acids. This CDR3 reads CSVEEIGNEQFF. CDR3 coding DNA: TGCAGCGTTGAAGAAATTGGCAATGAGCAGTTCTTC.

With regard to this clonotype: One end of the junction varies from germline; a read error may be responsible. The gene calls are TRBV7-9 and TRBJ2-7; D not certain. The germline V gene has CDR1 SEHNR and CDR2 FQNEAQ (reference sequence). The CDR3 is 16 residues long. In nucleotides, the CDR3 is TGTGCCCGCAGCGACCCGCACGATGGATTTCCCTACGAGCAGTACTTC. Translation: CARSDPHDGFPYEQYF.

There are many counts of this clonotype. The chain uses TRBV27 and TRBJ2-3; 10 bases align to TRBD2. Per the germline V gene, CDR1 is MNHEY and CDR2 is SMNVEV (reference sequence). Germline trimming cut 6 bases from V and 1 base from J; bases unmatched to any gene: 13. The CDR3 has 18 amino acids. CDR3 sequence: CASRLERGGRVGTDTQYF. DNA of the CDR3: TGTGCCAGCAGGCTGGAGCGGGGGGGCCGAGTTGGCACAGATACGCAGTATTTT.